Listed below are T cell receptor beta chains from one sample, sequenced in a study of T cells after yellow fever vaccination. TCRdb reprocessed the 5' RACE reads via MiXCR and lists one record per CDR3 protein. The sample records about 550,000 distinct CDR3 sequences, under 25% being singletons. Sequenced material: PBMCs, taken 15 days after the yellow fever booster vaccination. Every receptor here comes from a man aged 25 to 40 who received the YFV17D yellow fever vaccine. The CDR3 runs from the conserved cysteine through the conserved F or W. A D gene is named only where the DNA matches it firmly. Some rows mark clone size as missing; the rest say once, few, many or name a class of expanded clone.

J gene	clone size	V gene	D gene	CDR3 protein	CDR3 DNA
TRBJ1-5	NA	TRBV28	NA	CASSPLGGSNQPQHF	TGTGCCAGCAGCCCCCTGGGTGGTAGCAATCAGCCCCAGCATTTT
TRBJ1-1	few	TRBV19	NA	CASSEIYTEAFF	TGTGCCAGTAGTGAAATTTACACTGAAGCTTTCTTT
TRBJ2-1	few	TRBV4-3	TRBD2	CASSTPGLAGRNEQFF	TGCGCCAGCAGTACCCCCGGACTAGCGGGTAGGAATGAGCAGTTCTTC
TRBJ2-1	few	TRBV30	TRBD2	CAWTGTSGTTSGSYNEQFF	TGTGCCTGGACAGGGACTAGCGGGACTACGAGCGGCTCCTACAATGAGCAGTTCTTC
TRBJ1-1	NA	TRBV7-9	NA	CATQVDSNTEAFF	TGTGCCACTCAGGTGGACAGTAACACTGAAGCTTTCTTT
TRBJ2-1	NA	TRBV5-4	NA	CASSLGLAPDNEQFF	TGTGCCAGCAGCTTGGGCCTAGCGCCCGACAATGAGCAGTTCTTC
TRBJ2-3	many	TRBV12-3/TRBV12-4	NA	CASSRKFGSPTDTQYF	TGTGCCAGCTCCAGGAAATTTGGCAGTCCCACAGATACGCAGTATTTT
TRBJ2-7	few	TRBV7-2	TRBD1	CASSSLTGNYEQYF	TGTGCCAGCAGCTCACTGACAGGGAACTACGAGCAGTACTTC
TRBJ2-1	few	TRBV4-2	NA	CASSQGPGHEQFF	TGTGCCAGCAGCCAAGGTCCCGGCCATGAGCAGTTCTTC
TRBJ2-7	NA	TRBV7-9	NA	CASSFTGSHEQYF	TGTGCCAGCAGCTTTACAGGATCCCACGAGCAGTACTTC
TRBJ2-1	NA	TRBV20-1	TRBD2	CSARVVSGGYNEQFF	TGCAGTGCTAGAGTGGTGAGCGGGGGCTACAATGAGCAGTTCTTC
TRBJ1-1	few	TRBV5-4	NA	CASSSGENTEAFF	TGTGCCAGCAGCTCTGGGGAGAACACTGAAGCTTTCTTT
TRBJ2-1	NA	TRBV12-3/TRBV12-4	TRBD2	CASTSGTSNEQFF	TGTGCCAGCACATCCGGGACTAGCAATGAGCAGTTCTTC